A single sample gave rise to the 22 T cell receptor beta chains below, sequenced in a study of cytomegalovirus exposure and HLA in healthy donors. Primers included in the PCR were 60 Vbeta and 13 Jbeta primers. Data came from immunoSEQ multiplex PCR; TCRdb stores just in-frame clones and leaves some out. This listing includes some 130,000 clones. The material sequenced was PBMCs. The source is a man in his late teens or twenties in good health and CMV-seronegative.

The V and J genes are TRBV5-5 and TRBJ2-7; 7 positions agree with TRBD1. CDR1 is SGHKS, CDR2 YYEKEE, per germline (reference sequence). The length of the CDR3 is 17 residues. V trimming: 4 bases; J trimming: 3 bases; junction bases outside the gene matches: 16. CDR3 DNA: TGTGCCAGCAGCCCCGTGATCGTCGGACAGGCGAACTACGAGCAGTACTTC. It is translated as CASSPVIVGQANYEQYF.

This chain links TRBV9 with TRBJ2-7, with TRBD1 matching over 10 bases. Germline V CDR1 and CDR2: SGDLS, YYNGEE. The CDR3 loop spans 14 amino acids. V shed 4 bases, J shed 1 base, and the junction held 2 bases outside the gene matches. CDR3 coding DNA: TGTGCCAGCAGCACGGGACAGGGGTCCTACGAGCAGTACTTC. It encodes CASSTGQGSYEQYF. The whole variable domain, remainder taken from reference TRBV9 and TRBJ2-7, is DSGVTQTPKHLITATGQRVTLRCSPRSGDLSVYWYQQSLDQGLQFLIQYYNGEERAKGNILERFSAQQFPDLHSELNLSSLELGDSALYFCASSTGQGSYEQYFGPGTRLTVT.

V gene TRBV4-3 combines with J gene TRBJ2-5, with a tentative D call TRBD1 (5 bases). The end of the DNA is better explained by TRBJ2-7, so the J call may be wrong. Germline CDR1 reads LGHNA; CDR2 reads YSLEER. The CDR3 runs to 15 residues. The CDR3 sequence: CASSQSQGSSYEQYF. In nucleotides, the CDR3 is TGCGCCAGCAGCCAGTCCCAGGGATCAAGCTACGAGCAGTACTTC.

The chain recombines TRBV28 with TRBJ2-7; a weak D match, TRBD2 (6 bases). This CDR3 spans 13 amino acids. CDR1 and CDR2 (germline): MDHEN, SYDVKM. The V gene lost 6 bases and the J gene lost 6 bases, with 15 bases spanning the gap. Here the CDR3 reads CASSTPGTSEQYF. CDR3 nucleotides: TGTGCCAGCAGCACCCCCGGGACTTCCGAGCAGTACTTC.

J is TRBJ2-1 and V is TRBV4-1; 9 positions agree with TRBD2. CDR1 MGHRA and CDR2 YSYEKL come from the germline V gene. Unmatched junction bases numbered 6, after V lost 1 base and J lost 5 bases. This CDR3 is 16 amino acids long. This CDR3 reads CASSQVFGLANNEQFF. CDR3 DNA: TGCGCCAGCAGCCAAGTCTTCGGACTAGCGAACAATGAGCAGTTCTTC.

The chain combines TRBV11-2 with TRBJ2-7; perhaps TRBD1 as D (6 bases). Germline CDR1 SGHAT, CDR2 FQNNGV. The CDR3 is 14 amino acids. V gave up 8 bases and J gave up 1 base, with 15 bases separating them. The CDR3 bases are TGTGCCAGCGAGATGACAGGACCTTCCTACGAGCAGTACTTC. Translating it yields CASEMTGPSYEQYF.

The J gene is TRBJ2-7, the V gene TRBV28; 9 nucleotides line up with TRBD1. This CDR3 comprises 14 residues. The V segment lost 5 bases and the J segment 3 bases; nucleotides outside the gene matches: 5. In germline, CDR1 is MDHEN, CDR2 SYDVKM. The CDR3 nucleotides read TGTGCCAGCAGTACAGGACAGGGGATCTACGAGCAGTACTTC. Amino acids: CASSTGQGIYEQYF.

This chain connects TRBV9 to TRBJ2-2, with D maybe TRBD1 (6 bases). The CDR3 runs to 15 residues. Germline V CDR1 and CDR2: SGDLS, YYNGEE. V lost 0 bases and J lost 6, with 12 bases in between. The chain's CDR3 is CASSVDRAVPGELFF. The CDR3 coding sequence is TGTGCCAGCAGCGTAGACAGGGCGGTCCCCGGGGAGCTGTTTTTT.

The V and J genes are TRBV2 and TRBJ2-7, with D tentatively TRBD1 (5 bases). Germline CDR1 is SNHLY and CDR2 is FYNNEI. This CDR3 has 14 amino acids. Between the trimmed V and J ends, which lost 8 bases and 3 bases, there was a span of 17 bases. The chain's CDR3 is CASPRKDSRYEQYF. The CDR3 coding sequence is TGTGCCAGCCCTCGCAAAGACAGCCGCTACGAGCAGTACTTC.

The rearrangement joins TRBV29-1 to TRBJ2-7, with 9 bases matching TRBD2. CDR1 is SQVTM and CDR2 is ANQGSEA in the germline V gene. CDR3 length: 17 residues. With 7 bases clipped from V and 7 bases from J, the junction kept 23 bases outside the gene matches. For the CDR3, the DNA is TGCAGCGCCGCGGGAGGGACACAGGGGCCCCGGGGGAGGGAGCAGTACTTC. Amino acids: CSAAGGTQGPRGREQYF.

The gene calls are TRBV5-6 and TRBJ1-5, with D unclear. The germline V gene has CDR1 SGHDT and CDR2 YYEEEE. V lost 3 bases to trimming and J lost 4 bases, with 5 bases between them. The length of the CDR3 is 12 residues. The CDR3 nucleotides are TGTGCCAGCAGCTCGACTAATCAGCCCCAGCATTTT. This translates into CASSSTNQPQHF.

The rearrangement joins TRBV4-2 to TRBJ2-7, with TRBD2 matching over 10 bases. The germline V gene encodes CDR1 LGHNA and CDR2 YNFKEQ. The J segment lost 4 bases and the V segment lost 3 bases, leaving 9 bases of the junction unmatched. This CDR3 has 16 amino acids. The CDR3 protein is CASSQTLAGALYEQYF. The CDR3 nucleotides are TGTGCCAGCAGCCAGACCCTAGCGGGAGCTTTGTACGAGCAGTACTTC.

The V and J genes are TRBV7-9 and TRBJ2-3; TRBD2 matches at 13 bases. The CDR3 sequence is 18 residues long. With 3 bases clipped from V and 0 bases from J, the junction kept 6 bases outside the gene matches. The V gene's germline CDR1 is SEHNR and CDR2 FQNEAQ (reference sequence). DNA for the CDR3: TGTGCCAGCAGCTTTCGACTAGCGGGGGGCCTTAGCACAGATACGCAGTATTTT. Its translation is CASSFRLAGGLSTDTQYF.

The chain employs TRBV10-3 and TRBJ1-4; D is undetermined. The V end lost 11 bases, the J end lost 4 bases, and 14 bases lay between the germline ends. This CDR3 is built from 13 residues. CDR1 ENHRY and CDR2 SYGVKD come from the germline V gene. CDR3 residues: CAAAEAYNEKLFF. For the CDR3, the DNA is TGTGCCGCCGCCGAAGCTTATAATGAAAAACTGTTTTTT.

This chain joins TRBV7-9 and TRBJ2-1; TRBD1 matches 7 bases. Germline CDR1 and CDR2: SEHNR and FQNEAQ (reference sequence). This CDR3 has 15 amino acids. V gave up 4 bases and J gave up 3 bases; unmatched junction bases: 6. The CDR3 region has the DNA TGTGCCAGCAGCTACAGGGGAAAGGACTACAATGAGCAGTTCTTC. Translating gives CASSYRGKDYNEQFF.

CDR3 DNA sequence: TGTGCCAGCAGCTTTAATGACAGCTCTTACAAGAGCTCTGGAAACACCATATATTTT. Translation gives CASSFNDSSYKSSGNTIYF. The chain uses TRBV5-4 and TRBJ1-3; D may be TRBD1 (5 bases). The germline CDR1 and CDR2 sequences are SGHNT and YYREEE (reference sequence). The V gene lost 2 bases and the J gene lost 0 bases, with 21 bases spanning the gap. The CDR3 runs 19 residues.

This rearrangement joins TRBV7-9 to TRBJ2-2; weak D call: TRBD2 (5 bases). Trimming stripped 11 bases from V and 0 bases from J, with 16 bases between. Germline CDR1 and CDR2: SEHNR and FQNEAQ (reference sequence). CDR3 length equals 15 residues. The CDR3 region is CAPKRAAPNTGELFF. DNA for the CDR3: TGTGCCCCCAAGAGGGCTGCTCCGAACACCGGGGAGCTGTTTTTT.

The chain has TRBV27 and TRBJ1-1; possibly TRBD1 for D (5 bases). The CDR3 spans 14 residues. Germline-derived CDR1 and CDR2 are MNHEY and SMNVEV (reference sequence). V was pared by 4 bases and J by 4 bases, with 13 bases between. DNA for the CDR3: TGTGCCAGCAGTTCACCGGGGGGGGGCACTGAAGCTTTCTTT. Its protein is CASSSPGGGTEAFF.

The rearrangement links TRBV4-1 to TRBJ1-1, with 7 bases that match TRBD1. The CDR3 is made up of 15 amino acids. The V and J ends lost 3 bases and 10 bases, in that order; junction bases with no gene match: 14. Germline CDR1 is MGHRA and CDR2 is YSYEKL. CDR3 sequence reads: CASSQIPRDRVVAFF. The CDR3 region has the DNA TGCGCCAGCAGCCAGATCCCTCGAGACAGGGTAGTAGCTTTCTTT.

The J gene is TRBJ2-1, the V gene TRBV25-1, with TRBD2 as a possible D gene (6 bases). The V end was cut by 2 bases, the J end by 4 bases, with 12 bases between. The CDR3 spans 15 residues. Germline loops: CDR1 MGHDK, CDR2 SYGVNS. Here the CDR3 reads CASSEMGGLYNEQFF. The CDR3 DNA is TGTGCCAGCAGTGAAATGGGGGGTCTTTACAATGAGCAGTTCTTC.

The CDR3 loop reads CASAGAPNVFYYGYTF. The CDR3 coding sequence is TGTGCCAGCGCAGGGGCGCCAAATGTCTTTTACTATGGCTACACCTTC. This sequence joins TRBV28 and TRBJ1-2; D is possibly TRBD1 (6 bases). The CDR3 spans 16 residues. Trimming removed 8 bases from V and 3 bases from J, with 22 bases in between. Germline CDR1 and CDR2: MDHEN and SYDVKM.

The gene calls are TRBV7-8 and TRBJ1-5; D uncertain. CDR3 length: 17 amino acids. Germline V gene lookup returns CDR1 SGHVS and CDR2 FQNEAQ. V was clipped by 4 bases and J by 3 bases, with 19 bases between them. The CDR3 is CASSSPPGGKFNQPQHF. CDR3 bases: TGTGCCAGCAGCTCCCCCCCGGGCGGGAAGTTCAATCAGCCCCAGCATTTT.